Shown below are 32 T cell receptor beta chains from a single sample sequenced in a study of shared clonotypes between healthy human individuals. Clones were read by immunoSEQ multiplex PCR, and TCRdb kept only the in-frame ones, dropping some. The sample has about 470,000 clones, 79% seen once. Input material: PBMCs. These receptor sequences come from a woman in her 40s in good health. Some clones in this sample may be carry-over from other donors' samples.

The rearrangement links TRBV29-1 to TRBJ2-1, with 8 bases that match TRBD2. The germline V gene has CDR1 SQVTM and CDR2 ANQGSEA. CDR3 length: 12 residues. V lost 2 bases, J lost 9 bases, and 3 bases stayed unmatched. CDR3: CSVEISGAEQFF. The DNA for the CDR3 is TGCAGCGTTGAAATTAGCGGGGCTGAGCAGTTCTTC.

J is TRBJ1-5 and V is TRBV23-1; TRBD1 matches 8 bases. TRBV23-1 counts as an open reading frame of uncertain function. There are 15 residues in the CDR3. The ends lost 4 bases at V and 7 bases at J; junction bases unmatched: 9. The CDR3 loop is CASSPVGTGGQPQHF. The CDR3 DNA follows: TGCGCCAGCAGTCCCGTCGGGACAGGTGGACAGCCCCAGCATTTT.

The chain couples TRBV5-1 to TRBJ1-4; no clear D. This CDR3 region has 15 residues. V was trimmed by 0 bases and J by 2 bases, leaving 8 bases between them. Per the germline V gene, CDR1 is SGHRS and CDR2 is YFSETQ. As DNA, the CDR3 is TGCGCCAGCAGCTTGGCCCTTGGTACTAATGAAAAACTGTTTTTT. Its protein product is CASSLALGTNEKLFF.

The chain combines TRBV6-4 with TRBJ2-1; 9 bases are a match to TRBD1. Trimming removed 0 bases from V and 3 bases from J; junction bases left unmatched: 3. This CDR3 spans 16 amino acids. Germline CDR1 reads MRHNA; CDR2 reads SNTAGT. This chain's CDR3 is CASSDSGTGNYNEQFF. CDR3 nucleotide sequence: TGTGCCAGCAGTGACTCGGGGACAGGGAACTACAATGAGCAGTTCTTC.

In nucleotides, the CDR3 is TGTGCCAGCACCCGGCAGACCGGGGAGCTGTTTTTT. Translating gives CASTRQTGELFF. V usage is TRBV7-2 and J usage is TRBJ2-2; no clear D. Trimming stripped 7 bases from V and 5 bases from J, with 8 bases between. CDR3 size: 12 residues. Looked up from germline, CDR1 is SGHTA and CDR2 is FQGNSA.

This clone was found once. The rearrangement joins TRBV10-2 to TRBJ2-7, with 11 bases fitting TRBD1. The length of the CDR3 is 13 residues. The V gene's germline CDR1 is WSHSY and CDR2 SAAADI. V trimming: 8 bases; J trimming: 2 bases; junction bases outside the gene matches: 2. The CDR3 loop is CASVGQGAYEQYF. The CDR3 DNA reads as TGCGCCAGCGTGGGACAGGGGGCCTACGAGCAGTACTTC.

This chain links TRBV7-2 with TRBJ1-3; D is uncertain. Trimming removed 0 bases at V and 0 bases at J, with 6 bases between. The CDR3 covers 15 residues. The germline gives CDR1 SGHTA, CDR2 FQGNSA. CDR3 in amino acids: CASSLAAYSGNTIYF. The CDR3 DNA sequence: TGTGCCAGCAGCTTAGCCGCCTACTCTGGAAACACCATATATTTT.

On this clone itself: With only one base between it and a far larger clone, this is likely a read error. The chain links TRBV15 to TRBJ2-7; D remains ambiguous. Germline-derived CDR1 and CDR2 are LNHNV and YYDKDF (reference sequence). The CDR3 runs to 12 residues. CDR3 in amino acids: CATSRDEDEQHF. DNA of the CDR3: TGTGCCACCAGCAGAGATGAGGACGAGCAGCACTTC.

This chain connects TRBV5-6 to TRBJ1-2, with 11 bases identical to TRBD1. V gave up 5 bases and J gave up 4 bases; unmatched junction bases: 16. The germline V gene encodes CDR1 SGHDT and CDR2 YYEEEE. This CDR3 comprises 18 residues. The CDR3 sequence is CASSLLGQGDSGGYGYTF. The CDR3 nucleotides are TGTGCCAGCAGTCTGCTGGGACAGGGGGATTCGGGTGGCTATGGCTACACCTTC.

For this clone: Distinct nucleotide sequences in the sample also encode this CDR3. CDR3 DNA sequence: TGTGCCAGCACCTTCTGGGGAGCAGCTACTAACTATGGCTACACCTTC. This codes for CASTFWGAATNYGYTF. The chain combines TRBV5-6 with TRBJ1-2; D unclear. V lost 6 bases to trimming and J lost 0 bases, with 18 bases between them. CDR1 and CDR2 (germline): SGHDT, YYEEEE. This CDR3 region has 16 residues.

The genes are TRBV9 and TRBJ2-7; 12 bases are a match to TRBD2. This CDR3 contains 15 residues. Per the germline V gene, CDR1 is SGDLS and CDR2 is YYNGEE. The trim removed 4 bases at V and 6 bases at J, leaving 8 bases unmatched. CDR3 sequence (DNA): TGTGCCAGCAGCCCCCGACTAGCGGGAGTTCGCGAGCAGTACTTC. Amino acids: CASSPRLAGVREQYF. Full variable domain (remainder filled in from reference TRBV9 and TRBJ2-7): DSGVTQTPKHLITATGQRVTLRCSPRSGDLSVYWYQQSLDQGLQFLIQYYNGEERAKGNILERFSAQQFPDLHSELNLSSLELGDSALYFCASSPRLAGVREQYFGPGTRLTVT.

The chain uses TRBV27 and TRBJ1-1; D gene ambiguous. CDR1 MNHEY and CDR2 SMNVEV come from the germline V gene (reference sequence). Trimming took 3 bases from V and 2 from J, leaving 10 bases between them. The CDR3 is 14 residues long. CDR3 loop: CASSFRQTNTEAFF. The CDR3 bases are TGTGCCAGCAGTTTTCGGCAGACTAACACTGAAGCTTTCTTT.

This clone was seen a handful of times. Mismatch with germline at one junction end may stem from a read error. This rearrangement joins TRBV6-6 to TRBJ2-7, with D possibly being TRBD2 (5 bases). This CDR3 contains 11 residues. CDR1 is MNHNY and CDR2 is SVGAGI in the germline V gene (reference sequence). In nucleotides, the CDR3 is TGTGCCAGCAGTTACTCGACGGACTTGCACTTC. This codes for CASSYSTDLHF.

The sample holds a few counts of this clone. The chain employs TRBV5-1 and TRBJ1-1; 10 bases are a match to TRBD1. The CDR3 totals 17 residues. Germline CDR1 reads SGHRS; CDR2 reads YFSETQ. J lost 2 bases, V lost 4 bases, and 11 bases had no gene match. CDR3 sequence: CASSPGLDRGLNTEAFF. CDR3 bases: TGCGCCAGCAGCCCGGGGCTTGACAGGGGGCTAAACACTGAAGCTTTCTTT.

A single count supports this clone. The chain couples TRBV28 to TRBJ1-2, with D unresolved. V dropped 6 bases and J dropped 4 bases, with 9 bases sitting between them. The CDR3 runs to 12 residues. The germline V gene encodes CDR1 MDHEN and CDR2 SYDVKM. The CDR3 region has the DNA TGTGCCAGCAGATCCCATCCCTATGGCTACACCTTC. Translation gives CASRSHPYGYTF.

This clone has ten or more counts. This sequence joins TRBV29-1 and TRBJ1-1; no clear D. Germline V CDR1 and CDR2: SQVTM, ANQGSEA. V lost 4 bases, J lost 3 bases, and 18 bases lay in between. CDR3 length: 15 residues. Here the CDR3 reads CSVAPHGERDTEAFF. CDR3 sequence (DNA): TGCAGCGTTGCCCCGCATGGGGAGCGGGACACTGAAGCTTTCTTT.

The V call is TRBV7-6, the J call TRBJ1-3, with D possibly matching TRBD1 (6 bases). Trimming removed 3 bases at V and 0 bases at J, with 9 bases between. The CDR3 consists of 15 residues. Germline loops: CDR1 SGHVS, CDR2 FNYEAQ. CDR3 protein: CASSFQGISGNTIYF. The DNA for the CDR3 is TGTGCCAGCAGCTTCCAGGGGATCTCTGGAAACACCATATATTTT.

The J gene is TRBJ1-3, the V gene TRBV5-4, with D unclear. Germline CDR1 SGHNT, CDR2 YYREEE (reference sequence). The CDR3 extends over 14 amino acids. V was cut by 0 bases and J by 0 bases, with 4 bases left in between. The chain's CDR3 is CASSLDLSGNTIYF. CDR3 DNA sequence: TGTGCCAGCAGCTTGGACCTCTCTGGAAACACCATATATTTT.

The chain carries TRBV19 and TRBJ1-1; D uncertain. Trimming pared 6 bases from V and 7 bases from J, leaving 15 bases between. CDR1 LNHDA and CDR2 SQIVND come from the germline V gene (reference sequence). CDR3 length: 13 residues. Here the CDR3 reads CASSLSGRGEAFF. The CDR3 bases are TGTGCCAGTAGCCTCAGTGGCCGCGGTGAAGCTTTCTTT.

The rearrangement joins TRBV4-3 to TRBJ2-6; tentatively, D is TRBD1 (6 bases). V dropped 0 bases and J dropped 2 bases, with 8 bases sitting between them. CDR1 is LGHNA, CDR2 YSLEER, per germline. The CDR3 spans 16 residues. In DNA form, the CDR3 reads TGCGCCAGCAGCCAAGATAACAGGGCTGGGGCCAACGTCCTGACTTTC. Translating gives CASSQDNRAGANVLTF.

V gene TRBV10-1 combines with J gene TRBJ2-1, with TRBD2 matching 11 bases. V trimming: 6 bases; J trimming: 6 bases; junction bases outside the gene matches: 4. The CDR3 sequence is 14 residues long. Per the germline V gene, CDR1 is WNHNN and CDR2 is SYGVQD (reference sequence). CDR3 in amino acids: CASSLAGGLNEQFF. The DNA of the CDR3 is TGCGCCAGCAGCCTAGCGGGAGGACTCAATGAGCAGTTCTTC.

A remark on this clone: This may be a read error: a much more frequent sequence differs by one nucleotide. Other nucleotide sequences from this sample produce the same CDR3. The V and J genes are TRBV28 and TRBJ1-1; tentative D call: TRBD1 (6 bases). Per germline, CDR1 MDHEN and CDR2 SYDVKM. V gave up 8 bases and J gave up 4 bases, with 8 bases separating them. The CDR3 is made up of 11 amino acids. The CDR3 loop is CASRGATEAFF. The CDR3 DNA follows: TGTGCCAGCCGGGGGGCCACTGAAGCTTTCTTT.

V is TRBV10-3 and J is TRBJ2-2; 9 bases are a match to TRBD2. This CDR3 has 17 amino acids. The trim removed 5 bases at V and 6 bases at J, leaving 13 bases unmatched. Germline V CDR1 and CDR2: ENHRY, SYGVKD. CDR3 in DNA: TGTGCCATCAGTCGTAATCCCAGTAGCGGGAGCGCCGGGGAGCTGTTTTTT. Its translation: CAISRNPSSGSAGELFF.

V and J are TRBV28 and TRBJ2-4; 7 bases agree with TRBD1. V gave up 4 bases and J gave up 0 bases; unmatched junction bases: 9. Germline CDR1 reads MDHEN; CDR2 reads SYDVKM. The CDR3 spans 17 residues. CDR3 sequence (DNA): TGTGCCAGCAGTTCCTCCGGACAGGACGTAGCCAAAAACATTCAGTACTTC. It is translated as CASSSSGQDVAKNIQYF.

The chain joins TRBV10-3 to TRBJ2-7; TRBD2 agrees at 14 bases. Germline trimming cut 3 bases from V and 4 bases from J; bases unmatched to any gene: 5. Germline V gene sequence: CDR1 ENHRY, CDR2 SYGVKD. The CDR3 contains 16 residues. CDR3 nucleotide sequence: TGTGCCATCAGTGACTACGGGACTAGCGGGAGTTACGAGCAGTACTTC. Translating it yields CAISDYGTSGSYEQYF.

This rearrangement joins TRBV11-2 to TRBJ2-1, with 12 bases lining up with TRBD2. Germline V gene data show CDR1 as SGHAT and CDR2 as FQNNGV. This CDR3 contains 18 residues. V trimming: 4 bases; J trimming: 0 bases; junction bases outside the gene matches: 7. This CDR3 reads CASSSRASGRVSYNEQFF. The CDR3 nucleotides read TGTGCCAGCAGCTCCCGTGCTAGCGGGAGGGTCTCCTACAATGAGCAGTTCTTC.

This clone has just a few counts. The V call is TRBV7-6, the J call TRBJ1-4; D is unresolved. V lost 1 base and J lost 7, with 10 bases in between. The CDR3 has 14 residues. The V gene's germline CDR1 is SGHVS and CDR2 FNYEAQ. CDR3 in DNA: TGTGCCAGCAGCTTAGAAAGACAAGCTGAAAAACTGTTTTTT. This codes for CASSLERQAEKLFF.

The chain couples TRBV4-2 to TRBJ2-2, with 8 bases fitting TRBD2. In germline, CDR1 is LGHNA, CDR2 YNFKEQ. Germline trimming cut 4 bases from V and 5 bases from J; bases unmatched to any gene: 12. This CDR3 has 17 amino acids. CDR3 sequence: CASSPLAGRGGTGELFF. The CDR3 DNA reads as TGTGCCAGCAGCCCTCTAGCGGGCAGGGGTGGGACCGGGGAGCTGTTTTTT.

The V gene is TRBV7-3, the J gene TRBJ1-1; D is unclear. Trimming shortened V by 6 bases and J by 1 base, and 12 bases separated the two germline ends. This CDR3 is built from 14 residues. Germline values: CDR1 SGHTA, CDR2 FQGTGA. CDR3 nucleotides: TGTGCCAGCAGAAAGGGATTTTGGAACACTGAAGCTTTCTTT. This codes for CASRKGFWNTEAFF.

This clone showed up just a few times. The DNA of the CDR3 is TGTGCCAGTAGTAAGGGGGAGGAGGCCCACGAGCAGTACTTC. Its translation: CASSKGEEAHEQYF. This chain joins TRBV19 and TRBJ2-7; D is tentatively TRBD1 or TRBD2 (6 bases each). Germline values: CDR1 LNHDA, CDR2 SQIVND (reference sequence). The CDR3 is made up of 14 amino acids. V shed 4 bases and J shed 5 bases, with 15 bases lying between them.

This chain connects TRBV2 to TRBJ2-7; 14 nucleotides match TRBD2. Germline CDR1 reads SNHLY; CDR2 reads FYNNEI. This CDR3 comprises 15 residues. J lost 7 bases, V lost 7 bases, and 9 bases had no gene match. DNA for the CDR3: TGTGCCAGCAAGGCCGGGACTAGCGGGAGTAGGGAGCAGTACTTC. Amino acids: CASKAGTSGSREQYF.

This clone was seen only a few times. The genes are TRBV4-3 and TRBJ1-2; weak D call: TRBD1 (5 bases). Per the germline V gene, CDR1 is LGHNA and CDR2 is YSLEER. V was cut by 0 bases and J by 4 bases, with 6 bases left in between. The CDR3 consists of 13 residues. CDR3 in DNA: TGCGCCAGCAGCCAAGATGGGGCCTATGGCTACACCTTC. Protein: CASSQDGAYGYTF.